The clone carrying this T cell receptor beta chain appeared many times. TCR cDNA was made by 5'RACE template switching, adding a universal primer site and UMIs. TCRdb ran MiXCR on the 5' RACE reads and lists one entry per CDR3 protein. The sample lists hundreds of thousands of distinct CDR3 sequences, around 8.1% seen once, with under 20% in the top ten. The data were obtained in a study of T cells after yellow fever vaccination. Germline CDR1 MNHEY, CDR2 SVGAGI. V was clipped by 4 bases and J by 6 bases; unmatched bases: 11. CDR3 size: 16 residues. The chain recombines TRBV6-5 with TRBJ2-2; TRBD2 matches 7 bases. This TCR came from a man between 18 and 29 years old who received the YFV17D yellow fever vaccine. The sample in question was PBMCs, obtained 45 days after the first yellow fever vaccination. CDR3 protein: CASSSLGGWVSGELFF. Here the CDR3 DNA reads TGTGCCAGCAGTTCCCTGGGGGGGTGGGTCTCCGGGGAGCTGTTTTTT.